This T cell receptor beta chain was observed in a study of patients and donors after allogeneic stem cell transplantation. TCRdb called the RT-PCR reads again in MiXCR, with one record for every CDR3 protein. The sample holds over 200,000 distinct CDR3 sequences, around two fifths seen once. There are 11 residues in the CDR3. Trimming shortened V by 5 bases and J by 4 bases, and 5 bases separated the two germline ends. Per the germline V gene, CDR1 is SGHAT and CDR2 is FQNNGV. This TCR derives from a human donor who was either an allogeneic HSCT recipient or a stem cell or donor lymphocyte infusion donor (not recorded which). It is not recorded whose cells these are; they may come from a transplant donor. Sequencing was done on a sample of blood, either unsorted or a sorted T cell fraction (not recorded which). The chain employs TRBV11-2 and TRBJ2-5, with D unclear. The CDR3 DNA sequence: TGTGCCAGCAGCCCTGCAGAGACCCAGTACTTC. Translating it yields CASSPAETQYF.